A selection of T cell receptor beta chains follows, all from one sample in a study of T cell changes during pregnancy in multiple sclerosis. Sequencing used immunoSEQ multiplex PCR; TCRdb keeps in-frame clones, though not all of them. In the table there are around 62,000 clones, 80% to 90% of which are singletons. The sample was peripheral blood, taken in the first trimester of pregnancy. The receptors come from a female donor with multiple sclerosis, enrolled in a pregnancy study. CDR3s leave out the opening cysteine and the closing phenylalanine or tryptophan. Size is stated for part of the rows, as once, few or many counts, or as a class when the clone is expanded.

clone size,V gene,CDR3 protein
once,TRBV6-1,ASSERARGNGYT
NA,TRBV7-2,ASSPWGGSTDTQY
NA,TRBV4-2,ASSHAPGSGNTIY
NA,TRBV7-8,ASSLVQALNYGYT
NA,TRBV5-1,ASSLGRVAGEQY
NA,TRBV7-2,ASSLQGADSYNEQF
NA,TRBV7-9,ASSLLAGTDTQY
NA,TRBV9,ASKPGPGDEQF
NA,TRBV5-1,ASSRTGVLDGNTIY
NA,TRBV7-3,ASSQQGSSYNEQF
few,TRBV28,ASRRYVWDRAKGGNQPQH
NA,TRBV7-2,ASSADPGQDTRPQH
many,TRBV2,ASSSGGNNQPQH
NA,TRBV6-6,ASSFRQKPYNEQF
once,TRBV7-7,ASSPRGQGVTGELF
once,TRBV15,ATSRGTSGGENEQF
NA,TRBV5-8,ASSRDRGNSPLH
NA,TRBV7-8,ASSLVVGGGTDTQY
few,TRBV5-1,ASSLEVTDYEQY
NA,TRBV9,ASSVVAAYNEQF
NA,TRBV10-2,ASRVGAGASSYEQY
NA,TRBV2,ASSPEGQGIIRGLNTEAF
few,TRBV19,ASSIGLAGGSSYNEQF
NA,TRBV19,ASRTARVGTTEAF
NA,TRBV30,AWSVGWTGKN
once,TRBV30,AWSGEGFGEPRDYGYT
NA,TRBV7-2,ASSQRPGTSGGGETQY
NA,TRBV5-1,ASSLATVATNEKLF
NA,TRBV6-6,ASTSARNEGYT
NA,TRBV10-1,ASSTREWTEAF
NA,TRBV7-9,ASSKVSGNTIY
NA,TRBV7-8,ASSSTVVNQPQH
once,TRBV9,ASSREAGLAGALNTGELF
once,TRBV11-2,ASSFRGSKDTEAF
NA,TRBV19,ASSISGRTFTDTQY
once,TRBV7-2,ASSLVAGVKWHEQY
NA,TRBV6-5,ASSSTGTGGGYT
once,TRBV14,ASSQGSHRGATQY
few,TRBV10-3,AIRDSATYGYT
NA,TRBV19,ASSPWTATYEQY
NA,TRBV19,ASSIGPLWGGEQY